This T cell receptor (beta chain) was captured by sequencing in a study of cytomegalovirus exposure and HLA in healthy donors. The study, taken as a whole, reports: Most sequenced TCRs were rare (though some public TCRs occurred in many donors).

The CDR3 length is 15 residues. With V trimmed by 8 bases and J by 5 bases, 12 bases remained unmatched. Germline loops: CDR1 SNHLY, CDR2 FYNNEI. PCR used 60 Vbeta primers and 13 Jbeta primers. Profiled with immunoSEQ multiplex PCR; TCRdb holds only in-frame clones, not every one. The sample holds around 130,000 clones, 60% to 85% seen once. Note on this clone: Its antigen is undetermined.

Sequenced: PBMCs. This TCR was recovered from a man aged 25-40 years in good health and CMV-seronegative. The rearrangement links TRBV2 to TRBJ2-3; 8 bases align to TRBD2. CDR3 region: CASDPAGALGDTQYF. The CDR3 nucleotides read TGTGCCAGCGATCCAGCGGGGGCCCTGGGAGATACGCAGTATTTT.